This T cell receptor (beta chain) was sequenced during a study of cytomegalovirus exposure and HLA in healthy donors. Findings and caveats of the study: It is likely that the observed cluster of highly shared sequence variants was a sequencing artifact.

V lost 4 bases to trimming and J lost 6 bases, with 13 bases between them. This CDR3 is 14 amino acids long. Germline values: CDR1 GTSNPN, CDR2 SVGIG (reference sequence). Researchers ran the PCR with 60 Vbeta and 13 Jbeta primers. The method was immunoSEQ multiplex PCR; TCRdb's version includes in-frame clones alone and lacks a portion of them. The table records tens of thousands of clones, about 77% of them present only once. A remark on this clone: Its target is unknown.

The V and J genes are TRBV30 and TRBJ1-6; D not resolved. The sequence came from a male donor in good health and CMV-seropositive. Sequencing was performed on PBMCs. In DNA, the CDR3 is TGTGCCTGGAAAGAAAGCCTAGGTAATTCACCCCTCCACTTT. Translated, it gives CAWKESLGNSPLHF.